The 2 T cell receptor beta chains below all came from one sample that was sequenced in a study of lymphopenia after photon versus proton radiotherapy. The table came from immunoSEQ multiplex PCR; TCRdb's copy has only in-frame clones and leaves some out. The sample contains tens of thousands of clones, 80% to 85% of which appear only once. Sequenced material: peripheral blood, taken from a patient treated with photon-based radiotherapy. These receptor sequences come from a woman aged 50 to 60 with pancreatic cancer.

This clone was seen only once. This chain joins TRBV27 and TRBJ2-3; 12 bases map to TRBD2. V gave up 4 bases and J gave up 3 bases; unmatched junction bases: 5. There are 16 residues in the CDR3. Germline V gene data show CDR1 as MNHEY and CDR2 as SMNVEV (reference sequence). The CDR3 bases are TGTGCCAGCAGTTCCGGACTAGCGGGATGGACAGATACGCAGTATTTT. Translation gives CASSSGLAGWTDTQYF.

The rearrangement joins TRBV4-3 to TRBJ1-2; unclear D gene. CDR1 is LGHNA, CDR2 YSLEER, per germline. The germline V and J ends were trimmed by 0 bases and 5 bases, with 10 bases remaining between them. This CDR3 is 14 amino acids long. The CDR3 here is CASSQDPMGYGYTF. The CDR3 nucleotides read TGCGCCAGCAGCCAAGATCCCATGGGGTATGGCTACACCTTC.